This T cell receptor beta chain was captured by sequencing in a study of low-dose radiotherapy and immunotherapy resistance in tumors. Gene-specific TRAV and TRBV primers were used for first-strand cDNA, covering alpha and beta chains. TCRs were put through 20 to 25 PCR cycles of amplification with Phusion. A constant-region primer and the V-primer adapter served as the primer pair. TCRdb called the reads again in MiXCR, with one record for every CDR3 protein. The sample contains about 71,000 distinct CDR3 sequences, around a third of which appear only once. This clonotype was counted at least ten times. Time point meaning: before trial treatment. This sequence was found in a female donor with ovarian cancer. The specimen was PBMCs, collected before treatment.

The CDR3 DNA reads TGCGCCAGCAGCCCCGGGACAGGGGCTATGAACACTGAAGCTTTCTTT. Translating it yields CASSPGTGAMNTEAFF. The chain is built from TRBV4-1 and TRBJ1-1; 10 bases fit TRBD1. The trim removed 4 bases at V and 0 bases at J, leaving 5 bases unmatched. The CDR3 contains 16 residues. Germline V gives CDR1 MGHRA, CDR2 YSYEKL.